Listed here are 15 T cell receptor beta chains from one sample, sequenced in a study of cytomegalovirus exposure and HLA in healthy donors. Amplification used 60 Vbeta primers and 13 Jbeta primers. Libraries were prepared by immunoSEQ multiplex PCR; TCRdb keeps only in-frame clonotypes and omits some of them. The sample lists about 240,000 clones, 81% occurring once. Sequencing used PBMCs. All receptors derive from a woman aged 60 to 75 in good health and CMV-seropositive.

The gene calls are TRBV5-1 and TRBJ2-1; 7 bases are shared with TRBD2. CDR3 length: 15 amino acids. Trimming took 3 bases from V and 4 from J; bases not matched to a gene: 7. Per the germline V gene, CDR1 is SGHRS and CDR2 is YFSETQ. CDR3 bases: TGCGCCAGCAGCTGGCGGGAGTCTCCGTACAATGAGCAGTTCTTC. It yields the protein CASSWRESPYNEQFF.

This clone was seen just once. The rearrangement joins TRBV27 to TRBJ1-2; unclear D gene. CDR1 and CDR2 (germline): MNHEY, SMNVEV (reference sequence). Trimming cost V 5 bases and J 4 bases, with 14 bases left between them. This CDR3 comprises 14 residues. The DNA of the CDR3 is TGTGCCAGCAGTCCGCTGACACCATCCTATGGCTACACCTTC. Residues: CASSPLTPSYGYTF.

This sequence joins TRBV5-4 and TRBJ2-2; 7 bases align to TRBD2. V trimming: 5 bases; J trimming: 1 base; junction bases outside the gene matches: 5. This CDR3 has 15 amino acids. Germline V gene sequence: CDR1 SGHNT, CDR2 YYREEE (reference sequence). This CDR3 is CASSSGGQNTGELFF. The CDR3 region has the DNA TGTGCCAGCAGTTCGGGAGGACAGAACACCGGGGAGCTGTTTTTT.

The chain carries TRBV9 and TRBJ1-6, with 7 bases matching TRBD1. This CDR3 is 16 amino acids long. Trimming removed 4 bases from V and 5 bases from J; junction bases left unmatched: 9. Per germline, CDR1 SGDLS and CDR2 YYNGEE. The CDR3 here is CASSIDRDSNNSPLHF. Here the CDR3 DNA reads TGTGCCAGCAGCATCGACCGGGACAGCAATAATTCACCCCTCCACTTT.

The gene calls are TRBV27 and TRBJ2-5; D unclear. The V gene lost 6 bases and the J gene lost 4 bases, with 18 bases spanning the gap. CDR3 size: 15 residues. Germline V lookup: CDR1 MNHEY, CDR2 SMNVEV (reference sequence). CDR3 sequence (DNA): TGTGCCAGCAGCCCGGGTCACGGTCCCAGAGAGACCCAGTACTTC. Translating gives CASSPGHGPRETQYF.

This rearrangement joins TRBV6-6 to TRBJ2-7, with TRBD2 matching 8 bases. V gave up 6 bases and J gave up 3 bases; unmatched junction bases: 10. Germline assignment: CDR1 MNHNY and CDR2 SVGAGI (reference sequence). The CDR3 runs to 15 residues. DNA of the CDR3: TGTGCCAGCAGCCCCCCGGAGAGCGGGAGCTACGAGCAGTACTTC. As protein: CASSPPESGSYEQYF.

The chain has TRBV4-1 and TRBJ2-5; no definite D call. The germline CDR1 and CDR2 sequences are MGHRA and YSYEKL. The CDR3 spans 17 residues. The V and J ends lost 1 base and 2 bases respectively, with 17 bases between them. The CDR3 region has the DNA TGCGCCAGCAGCCAAGTCCCCCCATCGGCAGGACAAGAGACCCAGTACTTC. Protein: CASSQVPPSAGQETQYF.

The chain employs TRBV30 and TRBJ2-5; D might be TRBD2 (6 bases). V lost 6 bases to trimming and J lost 5 bases, with 19 bases between them. Germline V gives CDR1 GTSNPN, CDR2 SVGIG (reference sequence). CDR3 size: 14 residues. The CDR3 nucleotides read TGTGCCTGCCACCTTAAGGGAGGCGGGGAGACCCAGTACTTC. This encodes CACHLKGGGETQYF.

The chain links TRBV28 to TRBJ1-2, with D possibly matching TRBD1 (5 bases). The germline gives CDR1 MDHEN, CDR2 SYDVKM. V shed 3 bases and J shed 4 bases, with 15 bases lying between them. The CDR3 sequence is 15 residues long. CDR3 sequence (DNA): TGTGCCAGCAGTTTTTCCGGGGGAAGGGGCTATGGCTACACCTTC. As protein: CASSFSGGRGYGYTF.

J is TRBJ2-1 and V is TRBV11-1; 10 bases agree with TRBD1. Germline V gene data show CDR1 as SGHAT and CDR2 as FQDESV (reference sequence). This CDR3 has 15 amino acids. V was clipped by 5 bases and J by 7 bases; unmatched bases: 8. This CDR3 reads CASSPPGQGRNEQFF. In DNA form, the CDR3 reads TGTGCCAGCAGCCCTCCGGGACAGGGGCGGAATGAGCAGTTCTTC.

This chain joins TRBV28 and TRBJ1-1; 7 bases line up with TRBD1. This CDR3 has 15 amino acids. The V gene end was trimmed by 1 base and the J gene end by 1 base; junction bases not matched to a gene: 3. Germline CDR1 reads MDHEN; CDR2 reads SYDVKM. The CDR3 protein is CASSLSRTGNTEAFF. The DNA for the CDR3 is TGTGCCAGCAGTTTATCCCGGACAGGGAACACTGAAGCTTTCTTT.

V is TRBV4-1 and J is TRBJ1-2, with 11 bases identical to TRBD1. Unmatched junction bases numbered 7, after V lost 4 bases and J lost 3 bases. The CDR3 runs to 16 residues. Germline V gene lookup returns CDR1 MGHRA and CDR2 YSYEKL. The CDR3 protein is CASSPLPGQGDYGYTF. The CDR3 DNA reads TGCGCCAGCAGCCCGCTACCGGGACAGGGGGACTATGGCTACACCTTC.

The rearrangement uses TRBV7-9 and TRBJ1-1; TRBD1 might be the D (5 bases). The V gene's germline CDR1 is SEHNR and CDR2 FQNEAQ (reference sequence). With 10 bases removed from V and 4 bases from J, the gap between germline ends came to 19 bases. The CDR3 is 14 amino acids. The CDR3 is CAIRATGETTEAFF. For the CDR3, the DNA is TGTGCCATCCGAGCTACAGGCGAGACCACTGAAGCTTTCTTT.

The genes are TRBV4-2 and TRBJ1-2; 12 bases match TRBD1. CDR1 and CDR2 (germline): LGHNA, YNFKEQ. The CDR3 is made up of 15 amino acids. The V segment lost 1 base and the J segment 8 bases; nucleotides outside the gene matches: 5. The CDR3 loop reads CASSQGGQGAFGYTF. CDR3 bases: TGTGCCAGCAGCCAAGGGGGACAGGGGGCTTTCGGCTACACCTTC.

In its sample, this clone was seen a few times. The chain is built from TRBV27 and TRBJ2-7; 9 positions agree with TRBD1. V lost 6 bases, J lost 6 bases, and 12 bases stayed unmatched. This CDR3 is built from 15 residues. The germline CDR1 and CDR2 sequences are MNHEY and SMNVEV (reference sequence). This CDR3 reads CASREGPGQGFEQYF. The CDR3, as DNA: TGTGCCAGCAGAGAGGGACCGGGACAGGGATTCGAGCAGTACTTC.